Below are 28 T cell receptor beta chains sequenced from a single sample in a study of T cell repertoires in cytomegalovirus infection. In TCRdb, the reads were re-called with MiXCR into one record per CDR3 protein. The table lists fewer than 850,000 distinct CDR3 sequences, around 29% of them singletons, with over 10% in the top ten. These TCRs are of unknown antigen specificity. The sample consisted of cultured CD8+ T cells from PBMCs, taken from culture after CMV antigen stimulation. Every receptor here comes from a human donor in good health (CMV status not recorded). Some clones in this sample may be carry-over from other donors' samples.

This clonotype showed up just a few times. The V and J genes are TRBV12-3 or TRBV12-4 and TRBJ1-1; D is undetermined. The length of the CDR3 is 15 residues. Trimming cost V 7 bases and J 1 base, with 16 bases left between them. CDR3 nucleotides: TGTGCCAGCACCCTGAGCCTGGGAAAGAACACTGAAGCTTTCTTT. Its protein is CASTLSLGKNTEAFF.

The rearrangement joins TRBV7-9 to TRBJ1-2; tentative D call: TRBD1 (5 bases). CDR1 SEHNR and CDR2 FQNEAQ come from the germline V gene (reference sequence). V was shortened by 5 bases and J by 8 bases, with 21 bases between the two germline ends. The CDR3 totals 15 residues. The CDR3 loop reads CASSPPGAATLGYTF. DNA for the CDR3: TGTGCCAGCAGCCCCCCCGGGGCAGCCACGCTCGGCTACACCTTC. Combining the CDR3 with reference TRBV7-9 and TRBJ1-2 gives the whole variable domain DTGVSQNPRHKITKRGQNVTFRCDPISEHNRLYWYRQTLGQGPEFLTYFQNEAQLEKSRLLSDRFSAERPKGSFSTLEIQRTEQGDSAMYLCASSPPGAATLGYTFGSGTRLTVV.

This rearrangement joins TRBV27 to TRBJ1-2, with D tentatively TRBD1 (5 bases). The V end was cut by 0 bases, the J end by 1 base, with 12 bases between. This CDR3 spans 16 amino acids. CDR1 and CDR2 (germline): MNHEY, SMNVEV (reference sequence). For the CDR3, the DNA is TGTGCCAGCAGTTTATCGAGGCGGGGGGGTAACTATGGCTACACCTTC. Protein sequence: CASSLSRRGGNYGYTF.

The chain carries TRBV19 and TRBJ1-5; 7 positions match TRBD1. CDR1 and CDR2 from the germline V gene are LNHDA and SQIVND (reference sequence). This CDR3 comprises 16 residues. Losses at the gene ends were 6 bases for V and 4 bases for J; bases not matched to a gene: 12. This CDR3 reads CASSITGVQGNQPQHF. The CDR3 nucleotides read TGTGCCAGTAGCATTACAGGGGTTCAAGGGAATCAGCCCCAGCATTTT.

The chain employs TRBV6-5 and TRBJ1-2, with a tentative D call TRBD1 (5 bases). The germline V gene encodes CDR1 MNHEY and CDR2 SVGAGI. V was trimmed by 4 bases and J by 8 bases, leaving 14 bases between them. The CDR3 totals 13 residues. DNA for the CDR3: TGTGCCAGCAGTTTTCAGGGCGGCGGAGGCTACACCTTC. Translating gives CASSFQGGGGYTF.

This clonotype was recorded a few times. The chain links TRBV6-5 to TRBJ1-5; no clear D. Germline-derived CDR1 and CDR2 are MNHEY and SVGAGI. The CDR3 is made up of 13 amino acids. Trimming pared 1 base from V and 3 bases from J, leaving 4 bases between. The CDR3, as DNA: TGTGCCAGCAGTTACTACGCCAATCAGCCCCAGCATTTT. This gives the protein CASSYYANQPQHF.

This clonotype was counted only a few times. CDR3 in amino acids: CASSLGGMGNQPQHF. CDR3 nucleotide sequence: TGTGCCAGCAGCTTGGGGGGTATGGGCAATCAGCCCCAGCATTTT. The chain combines TRBV5-6 with TRBJ1-5; D unresolved. The CDR3 is 15 residues long. V shed 0 bases and J shed 2 bases, with 9 bases lying between them. Germline V gene sequence: CDR1 SGHDT, CDR2 YYEEEE.

This clonotype was seen a handful of times. The chain uses TRBV27 and TRBJ1-1; tentatively, D is TRBD1 (6 bases). The CDR3 has 13 residues. Germline V gene lookup returns CDR1 MNHEY and CDR2 SMNVEV (reference sequence). The V end lost 7 bases, the J end lost 2 bases, and 11 bases lay between the germline ends. CDR3 residues: CASTSDRNTEAFF. CDR3 in DNA: TGTGCCAGCACCTCGGACAGAAACACTGAAGCTTTCTTT.

The chain combines TRBV20-1 with TRBJ1-5, with D unresolved. Germline V gene lookup returns CDR1 DFQATT and CDR2 SNEGSKA (reference sequence). The length of the CDR3 is 13 residues. V lost 6 bases and J 0 bases, leaving 9 bases between the germline ends. CDR3 DNA sequence: TGCAGTGCCCAGTTTTATAGCAATCAGCCCCAGCATTTT. It encodes CSAQFYSNQPQHF.

This clonotype was seen a handful of times. The chain couples TRBV14 to TRBJ1-3; no firm D call. Germline values: CDR1 SGHDN, CDR2 FVKESK. This CDR3 spans 14 amino acids. The ends were cut back, 0 bases at V and 0 bases at J, with 3 bases in the middle. The CDR3 reads CASSQEGSGNTIYF. The DNA of the CDR3 is TGTGCCAGCAGCCAAGAAGGCTCTGGAAACACCATATATTTT.

This clonotype was seen more than once but under ten times. This chain connects TRBV19 to TRBJ2-3; 11 bases map to TRBD2. The CDR3 runs to 16 residues. Germline values: CDR1 LNHDA, CDR2 SQIVND (reference sequence). V gave up 4 bases and J gave up 5 bases; unmatched junction bases: 8. The chain's CDR3 is CASSTTLAGVLDTQYF. Here the CDR3 DNA reads TGTGCCAGTAGTACCACACTAGCGGGGGTGTTAGATACGCAGTATTTT.

This clonotype was recorded many times. The chain joins TRBV7-6 to TRBJ2-3; perhaps TRBD2 as D (6 bases). There are 16 residues in the CDR3. V was cut by 2 bases and J by 1 base, with 13 bases left in between. Germline CDR1 and CDR2: SGHVS and FNYEAQ. The CDR3 sequence is CASSLLEGRGTDTQYF. In DNA, the CDR3 is TGTGCCAGCAGCTTACTGGAGGGAAGAGGCACAGATACGCAGTATTTT.

This clonotype was counted ten times or more. V usage is TRBV7-6 and J usage is TRBJ2-1, with D perhaps TRBD1 (5 bases). V was clipped by 1 base and J by 4 bases, with 14 bases between them. This CDR3 has 16 residues. Germline CDR1 SGHVS, CDR2 FNYEAQ. The CDR3 region is CASSLENNPGYNEQFF. CDR3 DNA sequence: TGTGCCAGCAGCTTAGAAAATAACCCAGGGTACAATGAGCAGTTCTTC.

This clonotype was seen a few times. The V and J genes are TRBV6-1 and TRBJ1-2; tentatively, D is TRBD1 (6 bases). With 5 bases removed from V and 0 bases from J, the gap between germline ends came to 19 bases. The CDR3 runs to 17 residues. Germline lookup yields CDR1 MNHNS and CDR2 SASEGT. CDR3 sequence (DNA): TGTGCCAGCAGTATCACAAGTGGGGCAGGGGCTAACTATGGCTACACCTTC. Translating gives CASSITSGAGANYGYTF.

This clonotype was seen many times. V and J are TRBV19 and TRBJ1-1, with D hard to call. The germline V and J ends were trimmed by 5 bases and 2 bases, with 6 bases remaining between them. The CDR3 has 12 residues. Germline V CDR1 and CDR2: LNHDA, SQIVND (reference sequence). The CDR3 protein is CASSVINTEAFF. The CDR3, as DNA: TGTGCCAGTAGTGTGATAAACACTGAAGCTTTCTTT. The full variable domain, with the rest looked up from reference TRBV19 and TRBJ1-1, is DGGITQSPKYLFRKEGQNVTLSCEQNLNHDAMYWYRQDPGQGLRLIYYSQIVNDFQKGDIAEGYSVSREKKESFPLTVTSAQKNPTAFYLCASSVINTEAFFGQGTRLTVV.

This clonotype was seen at least ten times. The CDR3 nucleotides read TGTGCCAGCAGCCTAGAGCCCACAGATACGCAGTATTTT. Translation: CASSLEPTDTQYF. This chain joins TRBV7-8 and TRBJ2-3; D gene ambiguous. The V end lost 5 bases, the J end lost 2 bases, and 8 bases lay between the germline ends. Germline V gene sequence: CDR1 SGHVS, CDR2 FQNEAQ. The CDR3 consists of 13 residues.

The genes are TRBV12-3 or TRBV12-4 and TRBJ1-1; 8 bases are shared with TRBD1. Unmatched junction bases numbered 4, after V lost 6 bases and J lost 1 base. The CDR3 extends over 14 amino acids. CDR3 in amino acids: CASRPGTGNTEAFF. The CDR3 bases are TGTGCCAGCAGACCTGGGACAGGGAACACTGAAGCTTTCTTT.

This clonotype showed up just a few times. The chain employs TRBV4-1 and TRBJ1-1; TRBD1 is a possible D gene (5 bases). This CDR3 contains 15 residues. The germline CDR1 and CDR2 sequences are MGHRA and YSYEKL. V lost 0 bases and J 1 base, leaving 9 bases between the germline ends. CDR3 nucleotide sequence: TGCGCCAGCAGCCAAGATTGGGGGGAGAACACTGAAGCTTTCTTT. Amino acids: CASSQDWGENTEAFF.

The chain has TRBV18 and TRBJ1-1; D is unresolved. CDR3 length: 13 amino acids. Trimming pared 4 bases from V and 6 bases from J, leaving 12 bases between. Germline values: CDR1 KGHSH, CDR2 LQKENI. The chain's CDR3 is CASSQGGISEAFF. CDR3 DNA sequence: TGTGCCAGCTCACAAGGTGGGATCTCTGAAGCTTTCTTT.

This clonotype was counted at least ten times. The CDR3 loop is CASSYQGGIATDYGYTF. CDR3 DNA: TGTGCCAGCAGTTACCAGGGGGGGATCGCGACCGACTATGGCTACACCTTC. This chain joins TRBV6-5 and TRBJ1-2; 7 bases are shared with TRBD1. Germline CDR1 reads MNHEY; CDR2 reads SVGAGI. V lost 2 bases to trimming and J lost 3 bases; unmatched junction nucleotides: 12. The CDR3 loop spans 17 amino acids.

This clonotype was counted ten times or more. The V call is TRBV7-6, the J call TRBJ1-2, with D tentatively TRBD1 (6 bases). From germline, CDR1 is SGHVS and CDR2 FNYEAQ. The CDR3 is 14 amino acids. Trimming took 1 base from V and 6 from J, leaving 12 bases between them. CDR3 sequence reads: CASSLDQNRDGYTF. CDR3 nucleotide sequence: TGTGCCAGCAGCTTAGATCAAAACAGGGATGGCTACACCTTC.

This clonotype has just one count. This chain connects TRBV4-1 to TRBJ1-2; D gene ambiguous. Germline V CDR1 and CDR2: MGHRA, YSYEKL. The V and J ends lost 0 bases and 9 bases respectively, with 11 bases between them. This CDR3 contains 13 residues. The CDR3 sequence is CASSQEAQASYTF. CDR3 coding DNA: TGCGCCAGCAGCCAAGAGGCTCAGGCCAGCTACACCTTC.

This clonotype turned up a few times. The rearrangement uses TRBV6-2 or TRBV6-3 and TRBJ2-6, with D possibly being TRBD1 (6 bases). This CDR3 contains 18 residues. Between the trimmed V and J ends, which lost 5 bases and 0 bases, there was a span of 17 bases. CDR1 is MNHEY, CDR2 SVGEGT, per germline. The CDR3: CASSEHRALASGANVLTF. The CDR3 DNA is TGTGCCAGCAGTGAACACAGGGCTCTCGCCTCTGGGGCCAACGTCCTGACTTTC.

This clonotype appeared a few times. The chain couples TRBV27 to TRBJ1-1; 8 bases are shared with TRBD1. Trimming cost V 6 bases and J 1 base; bases outside gene matches: 4. Germline assignment: CDR1 MNHEY and CDR2 SMNVEV (reference sequence). This CDR3 has 14 residues. The CDR3 DNA reads as TGTGCCAGCAGGACAGGGGCTGGGAACACTGAAGCTTTCTTT. Residues: CASRTGAGNTEAFF.

The V gene is TRBV7-9, the J gene TRBJ1-5; TRBD1 is a possible D gene (5 bases). This CDR3 region has 14 residues. Germline assignment: CDR1 SEHNR and CDR2 FQNEAQ (reference sequence). The V end lost 3 bases, the J end lost 3 bases, and 9 bases lay between the germline ends. The CDR3: CASSFGGNNQPQHF. Here the CDR3 DNA reads TGTGCCAGCAGCTTCGGGGGAAACAATCAGCCCCAGCATTTT.

The rearrangement links TRBV6-5 to TRBJ1-2; D is unclear. Germline V gene sequence: CDR1 MNHEY, CDR2 SVGAGI. V was clipped by 0 bases and J by 6 bases, with 5 bases between them. The CDR3 loop spans 12 amino acids. In DNA, the CDR3 is TGTGCCAGCAGTTACTCCCAAGATGGCTACACCTTC. As protein: CASSYSQDGYTF.

The sample holds a few counts of this clonotype. This rearrangement joins TRBV27 to TRBJ2-5; D might be TRBD1 (6 bases). Germline values: CDR1 MNHEY, CDR2 SMNVEV (reference sequence). This CDR3 comprises 16 residues. The V gene lost 7 bases and the J gene lost 5 bases, with 23 bases spanning the gap. For the CDR3, the DNA is TGTGCCAGCACCCCTTCCCGGGACACCCGAGGGGAGACCCAGTACTTC. It codes for CASTPSRDTRGETQYF.

This clonotype was observed at least ten times. The chain joins TRBV10-3 to TRBJ1-3; D is possibly TRBD1 (5 bases). Trimming removed 4 bases at V and 5 bases at J, with 24 bases between. CDR1 and CDR2 from the germline V gene are ENHRY and SYGVKD. The CDR3 totals 18 residues. The CDR3 loop is CAISGVPPGGEGRNTIYF. Here the CDR3 DNA reads TGTGCCATCAGTGGTGTTCCCCCGGGAGGGGAGGGCAGAAACACCATATATTTT.